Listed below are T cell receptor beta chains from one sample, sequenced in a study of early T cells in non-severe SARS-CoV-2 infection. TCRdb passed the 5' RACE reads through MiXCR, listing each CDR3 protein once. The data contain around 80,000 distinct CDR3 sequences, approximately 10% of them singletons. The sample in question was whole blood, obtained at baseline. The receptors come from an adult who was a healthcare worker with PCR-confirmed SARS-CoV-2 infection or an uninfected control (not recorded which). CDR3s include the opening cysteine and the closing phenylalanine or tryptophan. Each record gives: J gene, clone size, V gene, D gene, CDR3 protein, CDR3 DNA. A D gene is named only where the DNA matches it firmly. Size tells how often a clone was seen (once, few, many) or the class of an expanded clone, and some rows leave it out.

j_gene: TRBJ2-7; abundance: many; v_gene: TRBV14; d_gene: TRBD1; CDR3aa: CASSLPGTGKVSYEQYF; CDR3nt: TGTGCCAGCAGCCTTCCAGGGACAGGGAAGGTCTCGTACGAGCAGTACTTC
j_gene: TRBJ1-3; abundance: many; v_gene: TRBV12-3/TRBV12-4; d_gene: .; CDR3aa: CASSLNPYTGNTIYF; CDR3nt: TGTGCCAGCAGTTTGAACCCCTACACCGGAAACACCATATATTTT
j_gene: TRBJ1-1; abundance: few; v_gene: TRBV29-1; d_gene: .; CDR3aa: CSVWTLLGTEAFF; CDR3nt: TGCAGCGTTTGGACACTCCTGGGCACTGAAGCTTTCTTT
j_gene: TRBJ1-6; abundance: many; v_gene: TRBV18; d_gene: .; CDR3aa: CASSPGTETNSPLHF; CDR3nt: TGTGCCAGCTCCCCTGGGACCGAGACCAATTCACCCCTCCACTTT
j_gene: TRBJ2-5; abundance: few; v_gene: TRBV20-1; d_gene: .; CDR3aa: CSAVTSTRDWKTETQYF; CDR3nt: TGCAGTGCTGTCACGTCGACCCGGGACTGGAAGACGGAGACCCAGTACTTC
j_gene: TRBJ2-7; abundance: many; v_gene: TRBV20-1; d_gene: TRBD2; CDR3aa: CSARQWVAGQGYEQYF; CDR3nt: TGCAGTGCTAGACAGTGGGTAGCGGGGCAGGGTTACGAGCAGTACTTC
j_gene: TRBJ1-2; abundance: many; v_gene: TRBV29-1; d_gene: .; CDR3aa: CSVAQMATGDGYTF; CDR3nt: TGCAGCGTTGCCCAGATGGCCACCGGAGATGGCTACACCTTC
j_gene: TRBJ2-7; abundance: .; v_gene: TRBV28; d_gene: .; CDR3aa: CASKPEDRMTEQYF; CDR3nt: TGTGCCAGCAAACCTGAAGACAGGATGACCGAGCAGTACTTC
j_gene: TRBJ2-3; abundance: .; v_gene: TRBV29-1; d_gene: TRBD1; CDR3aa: CSVAPDRSVGTQYF; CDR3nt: TGCAGCGTTGCCCCGGACAGGTCGGTGGGTACGCAGTATTTT
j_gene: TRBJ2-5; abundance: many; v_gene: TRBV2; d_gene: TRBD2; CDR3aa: CASSNTRLAQETQYF; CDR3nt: TGTGCCAGCAGTAATACAAGACTAGCCCAAGAGACCCAGTACTTC